This T cell receptor beta chain was sequenced during a study of T cells after yellow fever vaccination. Whole-study findings and limits: Peaking on day 5 versus 15, the secondary response was faster but weaker. Overlap between CD4 and CD8 compartments was detected for a small share of clonotypes. Highly abundant clonotypes carried over from the bulk population could end up in FACS-sorted repertoires as contaminants. Post-booster repertoires again held most primary-vaccination clones (roughly 96% CD4, 85% to 90% CD8).

TCRdb recomputed calls from the 5' RACE reads with MiXCR, one row per CDR3 protein. The table includes about 260,000 distinct CDR3 sequences, approximately 3.5% detected once. The length of the CDR3 is 13 residues. Germline V gene sequence: CDR1 SGHTA, CDR2 FQGTGA. V was cut by 5 bases and J by 2 bases, with 8 bases left in between. This clonotype was recorded at least ten times. Antigen unknown. The clonotype originates from a man in his late teens or twenties who received the YFV17D yellow fever vaccine. The specimen was PBMCs, collected 15 days after the yellow fever booster vaccination. V and J are TRBV7-3 and TRBJ2-3, with D perhaps assigned TRBD1 or TRBD2 (5 bases each). CDR3 amino acids: CASSRGITDTQYF. In DNA, the CDR3 is TGTGCCAGCAGCCGGGGCATCACAGATACGCAGTATTTT.